The 14 T cell receptor beta chains presented below share a single source sample, sequenced in a study of blood T cell repertoires in COVID-19. Produced via immunoSEQ multiplex PCR; TCRdb's table is partial and in-frame only. Counted here are about 150,000 clones, approximately 81% occurring once; the ten biggest clones make up around 14%. Sample: peripheral blood. The receptors derive from a man aged 18 to 35 with active or convalescent COVID-19.

This clone was observed a single time. The rearrangement joins TRBV5-5 to TRBJ2-2; D perhaps matches TRBD2 (6 bases). CDR1 is SGHKS and CDR2 is YYEKEE in the germline V gene (reference sequence). This CDR3 region has 13 residues. Trimming removed 4 bases at V and 6 bases at J, with 10 bases between. CDR3 amino acids: CASSKDYPGELFF. The CDR3 bases are TGTGCCAGCAGCAAGGACTATCCCGGGGAGCTGTTTTTT.

The chain joins TRBV2 to TRBJ1-6, with 8 positions matching TRBD1. CDR1 is SNHLY, CDR2 FYNNEI, per germline. Trimming at V came to 4 bases and at J to 9 bases, leaving 5 bases not matched to a gene. This CDR3 is built from 14 residues. This chain's CDR3 is CASSVQGASSPLHF. For the CDR3, the DNA is TGTGCCAGCAGTGTTCAGGGGGCGAGTTCACCCCTCCACTTT.

This chain's CDR3 is CAIREGQGIHEQYF. DNA of the CDR3: TGTGCCATCAGGGAGGGACAGGGTATCCACGAGCAGTACTTC. The chain couples TRBV10-3 to TRBJ2-7, with 9 bases identical to TRBD1. Germline V lookup: CDR1 ENHRY, CDR2 SYGVKD. The CDR3 extends over 14 amino acids. The trim removed 6 bases at V and 5 bases at J, leaving 8 bases unmatched.

The chain joins TRBV7-9 to TRBJ2-1; tentative D call: TRBD2 (6 bases). Trimming removed 3 bases from V and 3 bases from J, with 18 bases in between. CDR1 SEHNR and CDR2 FQNEAQ come from the germline V gene (reference sequence). There are 17 residues in the CDR3. As DNA, the CDR3 is TGTGCCAGCAGCTTCCGATACGGGACTCAGGGCTACAATGAGCAGTTCTTC. It translates to CASSFRYGTQGYNEQFF.

The CDR3 DNA is TGTGCCAGCAGCGCCTTGACTAGCGGGGGCACAGATACGCAGTATTTT. Its protein is CASSALTSGGTDTQYF. The gene calls are TRBV9 and TRBJ2-3; 11 nucleotides match TRBD2. Germline CDR1 reads SGDLS; CDR2 reads YYNGEE. V trimming: 3 bases; J trimming: 1 base; junction bases outside the gene matches: 4. The CDR3 is 16 residues long.

J is TRBJ2-7 and V is TRBV15; 8 bases map to TRBD2. The CDR3 extends over 16 amino acids. V was pared by 3 bases and J by 4 bases, with 11 bases of the junction left unmatched. Germline V CDR1 and CDR2: LNHNV, YYDKDF (reference sequence). The chain's CDR3 is CATSSLAGGSSYEQYF. The CDR3 DNA reads TGTGCCACCAGCAGTTTGGCGGGAGGTTCCTCATACGAGCAGTACTTC.

The V call is TRBV9, the J call TRBJ2-2, with TRBD1 matching over 8 bases. The CDR3 runs 15 residues. The germline gives CDR1 SGDLS, CDR2 YYNGEE. J was trimmed by 4 bases and V by 3 bases; bases with no gene match: 5. As DNA, the CDR3 is TGTGCCAGCAGCGCGGACAGGGTAGGCACCGGGGAGCTGTTTTTT. Its protein product is CASSADRVGTGELFF.

Points on this clone: Distinct nucleotide sequences in the sample also encode this CDR3. The CDR3 nucleotides are TGTGCCAGCAGCTTTAGCGGGTACAATGAGCAGTTCTTC. Translated, it gives CASSFSGYNEQFF. The chain couples TRBV11-2 to TRBJ2-1, with TRBD2 matching over 7 bases. CDR3 length: 13 residues. In germline, CDR1 is SGHAT, CDR2 FQNNGV. V was pared by 3 bases and J by 4 bases, with 0 bases of the junction left unmatched.

The chain carries TRBV4-1 and TRBJ2-7, with 10 bases fitting TRBD1. This CDR3 has 14 amino acids. Germline CDR1 and CDR2: MGHRA and YSYEKL. J lost 3 bases, V lost 3 bases, and 2 bases had no gene match. CDR3: CASSQWTGGYEQYF. In DNA form, the CDR3 reads TGCGCCAGCAGCCAGTGGACAGGGGGCTACGAGCAGTACTTC.

The chain joins TRBV5-6 to TRBJ2-5; 8 nucleotides agree with TRBD1. This CDR3 is 15 amino acids long. Germline V gives CDR1 SGHDT, CDR2 YYEEEE. J gave up 2 bases and V 3 bases, and 6 bases lay outside the gene matches. For the CDR3, the DNA is TGTGCCAGCAGCTCGGGACAGGCCCCTCAAGAGACCCAGTACTTC. The encoded protein is CASSSGQAPQETQYF. The entire variable domain, with the rest obtained from reference TRBV5-6 and TRBJ2-5, is as follows: DAGVTQSPTHLIKTRGQQVTLRCSPKSGHDTVSWYQQALGQGPQFIFQYYEEEERQRGNFPDRFSGHQFPNYSSELNVNALLLGDSALYLCASSSGQAPQETQYFGPGTRLLVL.

With respect to this clone: Other DNA sequences of this sample code for an identical CDR3. The chain has TRBV5-1 and TRBJ2-3; D may be TRBD2 (5 bases). Trimming cost V 0 bases and J 0 bases, with 8 bases left between them. The CDR3 loop spans 15 amino acids. Germline CDR1 and CDR2: SGHRS and YFSETQ. CDR3 in amino acids: CASSLDRGSTDTQYF. The DNA for the CDR3 is TGCGCCAGCAGCTTGGACCGGGGTAGCACAGATACGCAGTATTTT.

The rearrangement joins TRBV11-3 to TRBJ1-1; D might be TRBD1 (5 bases). Trimming took off 4 bases at V and 1 base at J, with 7 bases between the two ends. CDR1 SGHNT and CDR2 YENEEA come from the germline V gene. The CDR3 totals 13 residues. The CDR3 DNA is TGTGCCAGCAGCTGGACAAGGAACACTGAAGCTTTCTTT. Protein sequence: CASSWTRNTEAFF.

The chain has TRBV6-1 and TRBJ1-5; 8 bases are a match to TRBD1. The ends lost 3 bases at V and 1 base at J; junction bases unmatched: 5. Per the germline V gene, CDR1 is MNHNS and CDR2 is SASEGT. This CDR3 region has 16 residues. The CDR3 spells CASSDPGGWSNQPQHF. The CDR3 DNA reads TGTGCCAGCAGTGATCCAGGGGGCTGGAGCAATCAGCCCCAGCATTTT.

The genes are TRBV28 and TRBJ1-1, with D unclear. With 6 bases removed from V and 1 base from J, the gap between germline ends came to 12 bases. There are 14 residues in the CDR3. CDR1 MDHEN and CDR2 SYDVKM come from the germline V gene. The CDR3 here is CASSHPRQNTEAFF. DNA for the CDR3: TGTGCCAGCAGCCATCCGCGGCAGAACACTGAAGCTTTCTTT.